One and the same sample provided the 23 T cell receptor beta chains below, sequenced in a study of cytomegalovirus exposure and HLA in healthy donors. PCR used 60 Vbeta primers and 13 Jbeta primers. Profiling relied on immunoSEQ multiplex PCR, and the TCRdb table lists in-frame clones only, not all of them. This sample's table has roughly 60,000 clones. What was sequenced was PBMCs. The receptors here all came from a male donor in good health and CMV-seronegative.

This chain joins TRBV6-6 and TRBJ1-2; no clear D gene. Germline loops: CDR1 MNHNY, CDR2 SVGAGI (reference sequence). Trimming cost V 5 bases and J 3 bases, with 13 bases left between them. The length of the CDR3 is 14 residues. CDR3 bases: TGTGCCAGCAGTCATCTCCAGGTGGACTATGGCTACACCTTC. Translated: CASSHLQVDYGYTF.

The chain couples TRBV7-2 to TRBJ2-7; the match to TRBD1 covers 7 bases. V was clipped by 7 bases and J by 2 bases; unmatched bases: 8. CDR1 is SGHTA, CDR2 FQGNSA, per germline. This CDR3 is built from 14 residues. The CDR3 DNA reads as TGTGCCAGCACCAGGGACAGAGGCGCCTACGAGCAGTACTTC. Protein: CASTRDRGAYEQYF.

The chain couples TRBV6-1 to TRBJ1-6, with TRBD1 matching 7 bases. This CDR3 has 15 amino acids. The V gene's germline CDR1 is MNHNS and CDR2 SASEGT. V was clipped by 7 bases and J by 14 bases; unmatched bases: 17. DNA of the CDR3: TGTGCCAGCACCGACGTGACAGGGACTCCATCGGCCCTCCACTTT. It codes for CASTDVTGTPSALHF.

The chain combines TRBV4-3 with TRBJ1-2; 8 positions match TRBD1. Germline V CDR1 and CDR2: LGHNA, YSLEER. With V trimmed by 5 bases and J by 4 bases, 9 bases remained unmatched. This CDR3 has 15 amino acids. The CDR3 region is CASSSRDRGLYGYTF. DNA for the CDR3: TGCGCCAGCAGCTCCCGTGACAGGGGCCTCTATGGCTACACCTTC.

The rearrangement joins TRBV5-1 to TRBJ2-1; 14 bases map to TRBD2. The CDR3 sequence is 17 residues long. J was trimmed by 5 bases and V by 4 bases; bases with no gene match: 8. Germline V lookup: CDR1 SGHRS, CDR2 YFSETQ. The CDR3 DNA follows: TGCGCCAGCAGCGGGGGACTAGCGGGGGCAATAAACAATGAGCAGTTCTTC. It translates to CASSGGLAGAINNEQFF.

V is TRBV27 and J is TRBJ2-5, with no clear D. Trimming stripped 3 bases from V and 5 bases from J, with 10 bases between. This CDR3 is built from 13 residues. CDR1 and CDR2 from the germline V gene are MNHEY and SMNVEV (reference sequence). The chain's CDR3 is CASSLTILETQYF. The CDR3 DNA reads TGTGCCAGCAGTTTGACAATATTGGAGACCCAGTACTTC.

This chain uses TRBV7-9 with TRBJ2-7; TRBD1 matches 9 bases. This CDR3 is 15 amino acids long. V lost 5 bases and J lost 2; bases outside the gene matches: 7. Per germline, CDR1 SEHNR and CDR2 FQNEAQ (reference sequence). The CDR3 region is CASSRLGDRAYEQYF. CDR3 in DNA: TGTGCCAGCAGCCGCCTTGGGGACAGGGCCTACGAGCAGTACTTC.

V gene TRBV6-1 combines with J gene TRBJ2-4, with TRBD1 matching 8 bases. The trim removed 6 bases at V and 5 bases at J, leaving 6 bases unmatched. Germline V gene lookup returns CDR1 MNHNS and CDR2 SASEGT. The CDR3 contains 14 residues. In DNA, the CDR3 is TGTGCCAGCAGAAAATCGGGACAGGAAAACATTCAGTACTTC. Residues: CASRKSGQENIQYF.

The chain carries TRBV19 and TRBJ2-7, with 8 bases fitting TRBD2. Germline CDR1 reads LNHDA; CDR2 reads SQIVND (reference sequence). CDR3 length: 14 residues. Trimming at V came to 3 bases and at J to 6 bases, leaving 7 bases not matched to a gene. The CDR3 reads CASSIMVAGSEQYF. CDR3 bases: TGTGCCAGTAGTATCATGGTAGCGGGATCCGAGCAGTACTTC.

V usage is TRBV5-1 and J usage is TRBJ2-5; 7 bases agree with TRBD1. Germline CDR1 SGHRS, CDR2 YFSETQ. V trimming: 4 bases; J trimming: 1 base; junction bases outside the gene matches: 4. The CDR3 covers 14 residues. DNA for the CDR3: TGCGCCAGCAGCGGGGGACAGATCCAAGAGACCCAGTACTTC. Protein: CASSGGQIQETQYF.

This rearrangement joins TRBV28 to TRBJ2-5, with 7 positions matching TRBD2. The CDR3 extends over 15 amino acids. With V trimmed by 3 bases and J by 0 bases, 4 bases remained unmatched. CDR1 is MDHEN and CDR2 is SYDVKM in the germline V gene. CDR3 sequence (DNA): TGTGCCAGCAGTTTGCGGCTAGCGGACCAAGAGACCCAGTACTTC. Translated: CASSLRLADQETQYF.

The chain carries TRBV6-5 and TRBJ2-7, with TRBD1 matching over 10 bases. V was clipped by 5 bases and J by 2 bases; unmatched bases: 6. In germline, CDR1 is MNHEY, CDR2 SVGAGI. The CDR3 loop spans 15 amino acids. The chain's CDR3 is CASSKSGTGAYEQYF. For the CDR3, the DNA is TGTGCCAGCAGTAAGTCCGGGACAGGGGCCTACGAGCAGTACTTC.

This chain links TRBV7-9 with TRBJ1-1; no clear D gene. Trimming removed 4 bases at V and 3 bases at J, with 9 bases between. The germline CDR1 and CDR2 sequences are SEHNR and FQNEAQ (reference sequence). The length of the CDR3 is 13 residues. The CDR3 DNA is TGTGCCAGCAGCTACGCAGGCTACACTGAAGCTTTCTTT. This gives the protein CASSYAGYTEAFF. The full variable domain, completed using reference TRBV7-9 and TRBJ1-1, is DTGVSQNPRHKITKRGQNVTFRCDPISEHNRLYWYRQTLGQGPEFLTYFQNEAQLEKSRLLSDRFSAERPKGSFSTLEIQRTEQGDSAMYLCASSYAGYTEAFFGQGTRLTVV.

The chain combines TRBV9 with TRBJ2-7; the match to TRBD2 covers 7 bases. After removal of 1 base from V and 5 bases from J, the junction contained 15 bases not matched to a gene. The CDR3 length is 17 residues. The germline gives CDR1 SGDLS, CDR2 YYNGEE. This CDR3 is CASSVWVSAGEIHEQYF. CDR3 nucleotide sequence: TGTGCCAGCAGCGTATGGGTGTCGGCGGGAGAAATCCACGAGCAGTACTTC.

The chain links TRBV7-3 to TRBJ1-1, with D possibly matching TRBD1 (6 bases). V dropped 5 bases and J dropped 3 bases, with 13 bases sitting between them. The CDR3 length is 14 residues. CDR1 is SGHTA and CDR2 is FQGTGA in the germline V gene. The CDR3 nucleotides read TGTGCCAGCAGCGCCTTAGGGGGGGACACTGAAGCTTTCTTT. It specifies CASSALGGDTEAFF.

V usage is TRBV4-1 and J usage is TRBJ1-1; D is unresolved. The CDR3 extends over 15 amino acids. V lost 5 bases and J lost 6, with 19 bases in between. Germline CDR1 is MGHRA and CDR2 is YSYEKL. The CDR3 bases are TGCGCCAGCAGCTCGAACCCCCCAGGCGCTGCTGAAGCTTTCTTT. Encoded protein: CASSSNPPGAAEAFF.

J is TRBJ2-1 and V is TRBV18, with a tentative D call TRBD1 (6 bases). The CDR3 spans 16 residues. Trimming cost V 3 bases and J 5 bases, with 17 bases left between them. Per germline, CDR1 KGHSH and CDR2 LQKENI. This CDR3 reads CASSPALNRDNNEQFF. CDR3 DNA: TGTGCCAGCTCACCCGCGTTGAACCGGGACAACAATGAGCAGTTCTTC.

The V call is TRBV18, the J call TRBJ1-1; D may be TRBD1 (6 bases). The CDR3 consists of 15 residues. V shed 3 bases and J shed 10 bases, with 21 bases lying between them. Germline V gives CDR1 KGHSH, CDR2 LQKENI. The CDR3 protein is CASSPDLQGRERAFF. The DNA for the CDR3 is TGTGCCAGCTCACCCGACCTACAGGGTCGAGAGAGAGCTTTCTTT. Combining the CDR3 with reference TRBV18 and TRBJ1-1 gives the whole variable domain NAGVMQNPRHLVRRRGQEARLRCSPMKGHSHVYWYRQLPEEGLKFMVYLQKENIIDESGMPKERFSAEFPKEGPSILRIQQVVRGDSAAYFCASSPDLQGRERAFFGQGTRLTVV.

The chain recombines TRBV5-1 with TRBJ1-2; TRBD1 aligns across 7 bases. The germline V gene encodes CDR1 SGHRS and CDR2 YFSETQ. With 4 bases clipped from V and 8 bases from J, the junction kept 11 bases outside the gene matches. The CDR3 is made up of 14 amino acids. CDR3 bases: TGCGCCAGCAGCCTCGAGGGGGCGAGAGGCGGCTACACCTTC. Translation gives CASSLEGARGGYTF.

On this clone: Relative to the germline gene, one junction end is altered; a read error may explain this. The chain has TRBV11-2 and TRBJ1-1, with D possibly TRBD1 on 5 matching bases. This CDR3 has 14 residues. Germline assignment: CDR1 SGHAT and CDR2 FQNNGV. The CDR3 protein is CASSLGTGGTEDFF. The CDR3 region has the DNA TGTGCCAGCAGCTTAGGAACGGGTGGGACTGAAGATTTCTTT.

The chain couples TRBV4-2 to TRBJ1-1; 8 nucleotides agree with TRBD1. Trimming removed 0 bases from V and 4 bases from J; junction bases left unmatched: 7. The germline V gene has CDR1 LGHNA and CDR2 YNFKEQ. The CDR3 runs 16 residues. CDR3 DNA sequence: TGTGCCAGCAGCCAAGATTTCATACAGGGGGGCACTGAAGCTTTCTTT. It is translated as CASSQDFIQGGTEAFF.

This chain connects TRBV4-3 to TRBJ1-3; D perhaps matches TRBD1 (5 bases). Per germline, CDR1 LGHNA and CDR2 YSLEER. Trimming removed 0 bases at V and 0 bases at J, with 12 bases between. The CDR3 is 17 amino acids. CDR3 nucleotides: TGCGCCAGCAGCCAAGAAGCAGGGACTATCTCTGGAAACACCATATATTTT. It specifies CASSQEAGTISGNTIYF.

In the case of this clone: One junction end does not reproduce the germline sequence, and a read error may be involved. J is TRBJ2-5 and V is TRBV5-8, with a tentative D call TRBD1 (5 bases). The CDR3 is 14 residues long. CDR1 and CDR2 from the germline V gene are SGHTS and YDEGEE. The CDR3 is CASSLDQGQENQYF. The CDR3 DNA sequence: TGTGCCAGCAGCTTGGACCAGGGCCAAGAGAACCAGTACTTC. The full variable domain, rest sourced from reference TRBV5-8 and TRBJ2-5, is EAGVTQSPTHLIKTRGQQATLRCSPISGHTSVYWYQQALGLGLQFLLWYDEGEERNRGNFPPRFSGRQFPNYSSELNVNALELEDSALYLCASSLDQGQENQYFGPGTRLLVL.